This record covers a single T cell receptor (beta chain). The study based diagnoses on clinical symptoms, serum thyroxine and TRAb, thyroid ultrasound and orbital computed tomography. These data belong to a study of T cells in Graves' hyperthyroidism and ophthalmopathy. Authors of the study amplified TCR beta CDR3 regions from RNA transcripts. Carried out on the TCR CDR3, a first-round RT-PCR used the HTBI primer set. TCRdb itself ran the multiplex PCR reads through MiXCR, one entry per CDR3 protein. The sample records around 580,000 distinct CDR3 sequences, about half being singletons. Trimming pared 5 bases from V and 2 bases from J, leaving 12 bases between. The CDR3 sequence is 14 residues long. Per the germline V gene, CDR1 is SGHTA and CDR2 is FQGNSA.

The receptor's source is a woman in her late teens or twenties with Graves' hyperthyroidism. V and J are TRBV7-2 and TRBJ1-1; D not certain. The sequenced sample was peripheral blood or thyroid tissue (not recorded which). CDR3 protein: CASSIWAGNTEAFF. The CDR3 DNA reads as TGTGCCAGCAGCATCTGGGCGGGAAACACTGAAGCTTTCTTT.